Given below is one TCR beta chain in context. The sample comes from a study of cytomegalovirus exposure and HLA in healthy donors. The repertoire was sequenced with immunoSEQ multiplex PCR; TCRdb's copy has only in-frame clones and lacks some. The top ten hold roughly 1.2% of the sample, which has over 100,000 clones, 89% seen once. Germline loops: CDR1 PRHDT, CDR2 FYEKMQ (reference sequence). V was cut by 0 bases and J by 12 bases, with 17 bases left in between. The CDR3 runs 15 residues. The clonotype comes from a woman aged 18 to 35 in good health and CMV-seronegative. The chain couples TRBV13 to TRBJ1-4; weak D call: TRBD1 (6 bases). Sequencing was carried out using PBMCs. The CDR3: CASSLGGQQAAELFF. The CDR3 DNA is TGTGCCAGCAGCTTAGGCGGACAGCAAGCGGCGGAACTGTTTTTT.